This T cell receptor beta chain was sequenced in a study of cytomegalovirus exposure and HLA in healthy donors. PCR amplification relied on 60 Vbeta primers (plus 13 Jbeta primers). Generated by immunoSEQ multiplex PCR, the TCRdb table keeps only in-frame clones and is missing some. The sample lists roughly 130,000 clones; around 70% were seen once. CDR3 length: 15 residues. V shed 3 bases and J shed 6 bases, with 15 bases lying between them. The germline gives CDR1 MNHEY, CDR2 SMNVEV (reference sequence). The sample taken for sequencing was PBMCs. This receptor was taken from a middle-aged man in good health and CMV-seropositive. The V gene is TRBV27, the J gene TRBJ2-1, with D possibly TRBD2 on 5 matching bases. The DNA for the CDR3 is TGTGCCAGCAGTTTGCGGAGGTCCGCGGGCAATGAGCAGTTCTTC. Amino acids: CASSLRRSAGNEQFF.